The subject of this entry is one T cell receptor (beta chain). The antigen remains undetermined. The protocol was immunoSEQ multiplex PCR, while the TCRdb copy is restricted to in-frame clones and leaves out a portion. Of roughly 69,000 clones listed, 87% are singletons. The data derive from a study of OX40 agonist ivuxolimab in advanced cancers. At the level of the study: Patients achieving partial responses numbered three: one hepatocellular carcinoma case and two cutaneous melanoma cases.

The J segment lost 2 bases and the V segment lost 4 bases, leaving 5 bases of the junction unmatched. The CDR3 has 16 residues. CDR1 and CDR2 (germline): SGHDT, YYEEEE. Study findings and constraints: CD8+ T cells (on average) carried more expanded clones than CD4+ T cells. At 0.1 to 3.0 mg/kg and by week 6, clonal expansion occurred in CD4+ and CD8+ blood T cells.

This TCR was sampled from an adult with an advanced solid tumor such as melanoma, head and neck, liver or kidney cancer. The chain joins TRBV5-6 to TRBJ2-7; 14 nucleotides line up with TRBD2. The material sequenced was CD4+ or CD8+ T cells sorted from blood, taken in a trial of the OX40 agonist ivuxolimab. This CDR3 is CASSRGLAGATYEQYF. CDR3 DNA sequence: TGTGCCAGCAGCCGGGGACTAGCGGGAGCTACCTACGAGCAGTACTTC. The complete variable domain, with remaining parts taken from reference TRBV5-6 and TRBJ2-7, reads DAGVTQSPTHLIKTRGQQVTLRCSPKSGHDTVSWYQQALGQGPQFIFQYYEEEERQRGNFPDRFSGHQFPNYSSELNVNALLLGDSALYLCASSRGLAGATYEQYFGPGTRLTVT.